This T cell receptor beta chain was sequenced for a study of post-analysis software for immune sequencing data. Findings of the study overall: Among four to six TRBV segments more frequent in patients than controls were TRBV5-6, TRBV5-1 and TRBV20-1.

Remarks on this clonotype: The antigen remains undetermined.

TCR beta libraries were prepared from cDNA with unique molecular identifiers. From the PCR reads, TCRdb called clonotypes with MiXCR, one entry per CDR3 protein. The data contain around 500,000 distinct CDR3 sequences, approximately 34% of them singletons. Germline V CDR1 and CDR2: MNHNY, SVGAGI (reference sequence). The CDR3 has 14 amino acids. Trimming stripped 6 bases from V and 0 bases from J, with 6 bases between. The receptor's source is a girl aged 2-17 years with multiple sclerosis. J is TRBJ1-6 and V is TRBV6-6; D is unclear. The material sequenced was blood. DNA of the CDR3: TGTGCCAGCAGGAGCAGCTCCTATAATTCACCCCTCCACTTT. Translation: CASRSSSYNSPLHF.